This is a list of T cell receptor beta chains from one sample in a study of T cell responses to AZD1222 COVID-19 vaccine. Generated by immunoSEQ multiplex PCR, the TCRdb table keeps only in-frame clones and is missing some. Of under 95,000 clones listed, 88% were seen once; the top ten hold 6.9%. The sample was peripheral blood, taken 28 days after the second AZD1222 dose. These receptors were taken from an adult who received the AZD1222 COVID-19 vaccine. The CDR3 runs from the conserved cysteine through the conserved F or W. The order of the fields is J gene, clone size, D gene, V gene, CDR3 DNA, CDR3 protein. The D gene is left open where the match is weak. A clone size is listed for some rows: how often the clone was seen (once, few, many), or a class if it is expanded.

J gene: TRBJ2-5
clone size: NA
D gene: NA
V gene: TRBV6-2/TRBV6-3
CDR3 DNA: TGTGCCAGCAGTTACTCGACTAGGCCACCTACCCAGTACTTC
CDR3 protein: CASSYSTRPPTQYF

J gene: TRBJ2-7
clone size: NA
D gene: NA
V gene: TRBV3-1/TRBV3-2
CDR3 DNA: TGTGCCAGCAGCCTGGTACAGGGCGGGTCCTACGAGCAGTACTTC
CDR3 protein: CASSLVQGGSYEQYF

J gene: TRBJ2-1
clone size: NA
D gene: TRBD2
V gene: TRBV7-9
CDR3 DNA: TGTGCCAGCAGAGACCTAGCGGGAGGGCCCAATGAGCAGTTCTTC
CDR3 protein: CASRDLAGGPNEQFF

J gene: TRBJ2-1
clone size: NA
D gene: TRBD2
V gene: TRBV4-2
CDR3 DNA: TGTGCCAGCAGCCATGTAACGACTAGCGGAGGGGGCAATGAGCAGTTCTTC
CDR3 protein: CASSHVTTSGGGNEQFF

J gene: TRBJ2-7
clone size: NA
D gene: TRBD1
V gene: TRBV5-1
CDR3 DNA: TGCGCCAGCACCCAAAGGACAGGGGGCCGGGAGCAGTACTTC
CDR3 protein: CASTQRTGGREQYF

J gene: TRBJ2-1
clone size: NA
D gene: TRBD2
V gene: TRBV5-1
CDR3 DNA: TGCGCCAGCAGCCCAGGTAGTCTAGCGGGAGGTAGGAATGAGCAGTTCTTC
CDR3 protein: CASSPGSLAGGRNEQFF

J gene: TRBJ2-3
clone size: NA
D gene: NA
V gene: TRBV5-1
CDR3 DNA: TGCGCCAGCAGCTTCCCCTTAGGTAGCACAGATACGCAGTATTTT
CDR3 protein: CASSFPLGSTDTQYF

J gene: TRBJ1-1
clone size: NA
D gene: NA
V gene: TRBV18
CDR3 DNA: TGTGCCAGCTCAATAAGGAGCACAGCGAACACTGAAGCTTTCTTT
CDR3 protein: CASSIRSTANTEAFF

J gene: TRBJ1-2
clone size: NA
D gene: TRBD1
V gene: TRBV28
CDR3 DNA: TGTGCCAGCAGTTTAATCCGGGACAGTCGAGGCTACACCTTC
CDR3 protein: CASSLIRDSRGYTF

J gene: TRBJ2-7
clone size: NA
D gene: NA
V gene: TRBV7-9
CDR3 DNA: TGTGCCAGCAGCTTTAGGACGGACAACTACGAGCAGTACTTC
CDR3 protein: CASSFRTDNYEQYF

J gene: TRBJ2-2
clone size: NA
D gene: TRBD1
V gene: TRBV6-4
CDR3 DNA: TGTGCCAGCAGTGACAAGACAGGGGATAACACCGGGGAGCTGTTTTTT
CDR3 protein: CASSDKTGDNTGELFF

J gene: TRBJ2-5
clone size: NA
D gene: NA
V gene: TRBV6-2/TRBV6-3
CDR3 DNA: TGTGCCAGCAGCCCAGCGCCAGAAGAGACCCAGTACTTC
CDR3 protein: CASSPAPEETQYF

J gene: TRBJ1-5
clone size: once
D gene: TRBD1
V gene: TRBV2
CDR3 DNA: TGTGCCAGCAACAGGGGCGGGCAGCCCCAGCATTTT
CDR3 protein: CASNRGGQPQHF

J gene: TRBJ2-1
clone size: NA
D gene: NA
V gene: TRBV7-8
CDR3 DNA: TGTGCCAGCAGCCGACAGTACAATGAGCAGTTCTTC
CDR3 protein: CASSRQYNEQFF

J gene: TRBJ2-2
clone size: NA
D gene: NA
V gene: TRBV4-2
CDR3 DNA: TGTGCCAGCCGCACACAGAGCGGGAACACCGGGGAGCTGTTTTTT
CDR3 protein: CASRTQSGNTGELFF

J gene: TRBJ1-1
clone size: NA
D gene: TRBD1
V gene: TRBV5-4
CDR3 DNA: TGTGCCAGCAGCTCAGACAGGGATAGTGCGGCGGCTTTCTTT
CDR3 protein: CASSSDRDSAAAFF

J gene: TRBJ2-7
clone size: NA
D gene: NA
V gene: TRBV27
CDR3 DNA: TGTGCCAGCAGTGGGGGCAGGGGCTACGAGCAGTACTTC
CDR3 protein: CASSGGRGYEQYF

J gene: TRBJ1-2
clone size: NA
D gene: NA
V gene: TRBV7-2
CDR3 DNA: TGTGCCAGCAGCTTAGACCAGAATAGCTATGGCTACACCTTC
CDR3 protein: CASSLDQNSYGYTF

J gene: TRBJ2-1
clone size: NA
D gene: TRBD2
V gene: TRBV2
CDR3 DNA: TGTGCCAGCAGGCGGACTAGCGGGACCTACAATGAGCAGTTCTTC
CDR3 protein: CASRRTSGTYNEQFF

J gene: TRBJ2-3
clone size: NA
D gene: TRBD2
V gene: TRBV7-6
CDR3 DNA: TGTGCCAGCAGCTTAGGAGCGGGGCGGTTGGGTACGCAGTATTTT
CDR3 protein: CASSLGAGRLGTQYF

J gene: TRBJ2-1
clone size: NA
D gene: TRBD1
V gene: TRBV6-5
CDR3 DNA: TGTGCCAGCAGTCTGGGACAGAGTTTATACAATGAGCAGTTCTTC
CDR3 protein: CASSLGQSLYNEQFF

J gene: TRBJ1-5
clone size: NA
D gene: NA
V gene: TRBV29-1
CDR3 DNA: TGCAGCGTTGAAGACGGGGATGGGGGCAATCAGCCCCAGCATTTT
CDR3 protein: CSVEDGDGGNQPQHF

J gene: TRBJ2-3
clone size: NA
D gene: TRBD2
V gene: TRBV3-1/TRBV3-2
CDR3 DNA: TGTGCCAGCAGCCAAGCGGGAGGGCCCACAGATACGCAGTATTTT
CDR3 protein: CASSQAGGPTDTQYF

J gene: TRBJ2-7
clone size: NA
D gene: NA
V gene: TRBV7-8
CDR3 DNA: TGTGCCAGCAGCCCGAAAGGGGGGGCCTCAGTGTCCTACGAGCAGTACTTC
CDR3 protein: CASSPKGGASVSYEQYF

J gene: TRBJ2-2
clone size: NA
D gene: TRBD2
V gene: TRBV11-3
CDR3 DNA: TGTGCCAGCAGCTCTAAGCGGGAGGGCACCGGGGAGCTGTTTTTT
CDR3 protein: CASSSKREGTGELFF

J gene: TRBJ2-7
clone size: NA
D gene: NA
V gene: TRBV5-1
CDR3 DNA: TGCGCCAGCAGAATGAGGGGAGGCTACGAGCAGTACTTC
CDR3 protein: CASRMRGGYEQYF

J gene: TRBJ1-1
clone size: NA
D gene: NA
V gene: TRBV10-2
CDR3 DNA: TGCGCCAGCAGCCACAGGGATCGGACTGAAGCTTTCTTT
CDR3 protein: CASSHRDRTEAFF

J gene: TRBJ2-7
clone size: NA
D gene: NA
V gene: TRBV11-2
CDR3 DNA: TGTGCCAGCAGCGAGGCGGGACCCTCCTACGAGCAGTACTTC
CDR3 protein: CASSEAGPSYEQYF

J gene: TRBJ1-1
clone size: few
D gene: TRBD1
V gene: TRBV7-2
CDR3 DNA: TGTGCCAGCAGCTCCCCACTACGACAGGGTAAGGCACGGAACGAAGCTTTCTTT
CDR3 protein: CASSSPLRQGKARNEAFF

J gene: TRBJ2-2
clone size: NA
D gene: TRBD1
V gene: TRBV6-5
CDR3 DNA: TGTGCCAGCAGTTACGCGAGGACAGGGAACACCGGGGAGCTGTTTTTT
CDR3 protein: CASSYARTGNTGELFF

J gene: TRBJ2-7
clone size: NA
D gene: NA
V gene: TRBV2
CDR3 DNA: TGTGCCAGCAGGAATTACTACGAGCAGTACTTC
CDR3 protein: CASRNYYEQYF

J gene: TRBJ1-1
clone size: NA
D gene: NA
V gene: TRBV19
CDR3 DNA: TGTGCCAGTAGTATAGGCTCCAGGGTGAAAGGAGCTTTCTTT
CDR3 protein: CASSIGSRVKGAFF

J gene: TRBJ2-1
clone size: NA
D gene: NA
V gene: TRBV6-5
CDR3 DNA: TGTGCCAGCAGTTTAGACAGAAATGAGCAGTTCTTC
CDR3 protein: CASSLDRNEQFF

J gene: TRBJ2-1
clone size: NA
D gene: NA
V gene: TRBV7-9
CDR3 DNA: TGTGCCAGCAGCCCCGGTAATGAGCAGTTCTTC
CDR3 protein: CASSPGNEQFF

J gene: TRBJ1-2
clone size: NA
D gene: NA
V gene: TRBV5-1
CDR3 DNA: TGCGCCAGCAGCATAGACAGAATTAACTATGGCTACACCTTC
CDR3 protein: CASSIDRINYGYTF

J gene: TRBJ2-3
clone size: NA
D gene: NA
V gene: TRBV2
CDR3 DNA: TGTGCCAGCAGTCCGACAGGCCCGACCCTCAGCACAGATACGCAGTATTTT
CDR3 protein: CASSPTGPTLSTDTQYF

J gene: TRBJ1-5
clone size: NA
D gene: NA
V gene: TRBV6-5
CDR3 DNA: TGTGCCAGCAGTTTCCTAATCAGGGTGGATCAGCCCCAGCATTTT
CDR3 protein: CASSFLIRVDQPQHF

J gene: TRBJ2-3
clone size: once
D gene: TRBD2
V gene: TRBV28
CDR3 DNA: TGTGCCAGCAGTTCCCCACAGCGGGAGAGCACAGATACGCAGTATTTT
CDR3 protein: CASSSPQRESTDTQYF

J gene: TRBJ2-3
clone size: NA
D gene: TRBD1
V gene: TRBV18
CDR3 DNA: TGTGCCAGCTCACCAGGACAGGCCACAGATACGCAGTATTTT
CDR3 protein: CASSPGQATDTQYF